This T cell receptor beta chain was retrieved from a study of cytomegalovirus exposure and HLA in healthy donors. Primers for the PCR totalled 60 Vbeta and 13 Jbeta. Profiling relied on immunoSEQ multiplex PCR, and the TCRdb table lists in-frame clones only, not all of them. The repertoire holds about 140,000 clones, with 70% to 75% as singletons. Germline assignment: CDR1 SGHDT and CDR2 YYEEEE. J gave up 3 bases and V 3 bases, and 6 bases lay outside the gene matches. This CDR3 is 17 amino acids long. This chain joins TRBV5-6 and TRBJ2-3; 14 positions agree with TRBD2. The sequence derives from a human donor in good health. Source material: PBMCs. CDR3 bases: TGTGCCAGCAGCTGGGGACTAGCGGGAGCAGTTACAGATACGCAGTATTTT. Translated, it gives CASSWGLAGAVTDTQYF.